The rows below give T cell receptor beta chains drawn from one sample of a study of cytomegalovirus exposure and HLA in healthy donors. Assay: immunoSEQ multiplex PCR; the TCRdb copy retains only in-frame clones and omits some. The sample contains about 250,000 clones, over 70% of which appear only once. The source material was PBMCs. The receptors were gathered from a girl between 2 and 10 years old in good health and CMV-seronegative. The CDR3 runs from the conserved cysteine through the conserved F or W. A D gene is named only where the DNA matches it firmly. Some rows mark clone size as missing; the rest say once, few, many or name a class of expanded clone.

clone_size	v_call	j_call	d_call	cdr3_aa	cdr3_nt
-	TRBV27	TRBJ2-1	TRBD2	CASSWGTSGGNEQFF	TGTGCCAGCAGTTGGGGGACTAGCGGGGGCAATGAGCAGTTCTTC
-	TRBV9	TRBJ1-2	TRBD1	CASSLGGTGWNGYTF	TGTGCCAGCAGCTTAGGTGGGACAGGATGGAATGGCTACACCTTC
few	TRBV19	TRBJ1-2	-	CASRDSDIYGYTF	TGTGCCAGTAGGGACAGCGATATCTATGGCTACACCTTC
-	TRBV2	TRBJ2-3	TRBD2	CASSEALLAGFSTDTQYF	TGTGCCAGCAGTGAAGCGCTACTAGCGGGGTTTAGCACAGATACGCAGTATTTT
-	TRBV7-9	TRBJ1-1	-	CASSLDSVEAFF	TGTGCCAGCAGCTTAGATTCCGTTGAAGCTTTCTTT
-	TRBV6-5	TRBJ1-2	TRBD1	CASSLGQGRGYTF	TGTGCCAGCAGCCTAGGACAGGGACGGGGCTACACCTTC
-	TRBV10-3	TRBJ1-3	-	CAISESGTGGNTIYF	TGTGCCATCAGTGAATCAGGGACTGGGGGAAACACCATATATTTT
-	TRBV2	TRBJ2-1	TRBD2	CASRAILLAGAYNEQFF	TGTGCCAGCAGAGCCATATTACTAGCGGGAGCCTACAATGAGCAGTTCTTC
-	TRBV6-5	TRBJ1-4	-	CASSYSATGENEKLFF	TGTGCCAGCAGTTACTCGGCTACAGGCGAAAATGAAAAACTGTTTTTT
-	TRBV29-1	TRBJ2-3	TRBD1	CSVDRGYTDTQYF	TGCAGCGTGGACAGGGGTTATACAGATACGCAGTATTTT
-	TRBV18	TRBJ2-1	TRBD1	CASSPGGTGKANEQFF	TGTGCCAGCTCACCGGGCGGGACAGGGAAGGCCAATGAGCAGTTCTTC
-	TRBV29-1	TRBJ2-1	-	CSVESIGNEQFF	TGCAGCGTTGAGTCGATCGGCAATGAGCAGTTCTTC
few	TRBV6-5	TRBJ2-2	TRBD2	CASSSGGLVAGELFF	TGTGCCAGCAGTTCGGGGGGGCTAGTAGCCGGGGAGCTGTTTTTT
-	TRBV7-2	TRBJ2-1	TRBD2	CASSPRRGSMDEQFF	TGTGCCAGCAGCCCCCGACGCGGGAGTATGGATGAGCAGTTCTTC
few	TRBV28	TRBJ2-7	TRBD2	CASSLHAGGTYEQYF	TGTGCCAGCAGTTTACATGCGGGAGGGACCTACGAGCAGTACTTC
-	TRBV7-9	TRBJ1-6	-	CASSHRAYNSPLHF	TGTGCCAGCAGCCACAGGGCCTATAATTCACCCCTCCACTTT
-	TRBV19	TRBJ2-5	TRBD2	CASASGETQYF	TGTGCCAGCGCTAGCGGAGAGACCCAGTACTTC
-	TRBV5-4	TRBJ2-7	TRBD2	CASSGTSGDAYEQYF	TGTGCCAGCAGCGGGACTAGCGGGGATGCCTACGAGCAGTACTTC
-	TRBV7-8	TRBJ1-3	-	CASSISRSGNTIYF	TGTGCCAGCAGCATTAGCCGCTCTGGAAACACCATATATTTT
-	TRBV25-1	TRBJ2-7	TRBD2	CASSETGGSYEQYF	TGTGCCAGCAGTGAAACGGGGGGATCCTACGAGCAGTACTTC
-	TRBV6-1	TRBJ1-2	-	CASSEAPGRGYGYTF	TGTGCCAGCAGTGAAGCCCCCGGCAGGGGATATGGCTACACCTTC
-	TRBV2	TRBJ2-2	-	CASGPGHRFIVAGELFF	TGTGCCAGCGGACCGGGACACCGCTTCATCGTCGCCGGGGAGCTGTTTTTT
-	TRBV27	TRBJ2-7	-	CASSLSRTSYEQYF	TGTGCCAGCAGTTTATCTCGGACAAGCTACGAGCAGTACTTC
-	TRBV2	TRBJ1-4	-	CASSEGSGETNEKLFF	TGTGCCAGCAGTGAAGGGTCCGGAGAAACGAATGAAAAACTGTTTTTT
once	TRBV5-1	TRBJ2-6	-	CASNPVSGANVLTF	TGCGCCAGCAACCCGGTGAGCGGGGCCAACGTCCTGACTTTC
-	TRBV27	TRBJ2-7	TRBD2	CASSFDTTGGTLVVYEQYF	TGTGCCAGCAGTTTCGATACGACGGGAGGGACCCTAGTAGTCTACGAGCAGTACTTC
-	TRBV5-1	TRBJ1-1	-	CASSLTVMNTEAFF	TGCGCCAGCAGCTTGACGGTGATGAACACTGAAGCTTTCTTT
-	TRBV7-6	TRBJ2-1	TRBD1	CASSLGGTGGYNEQFF	TGTGCCAGCAGCTTAGGTGGGACAGGGGGGTACAATGAGCAGTTCTTC
-	TRBV10-3	TRBJ2-3	TRBD2	CAIAGGTDTQYF	TGTGCCATTGCGGGAGGGACAGATACGCAGTATTTT
-	TRBV21-1	TRBJ2-5	-	CASICGKDRAGSLGVETQYF	TGTGCCAGCATTTGCGGGAAAGACAGGGCAGGGAGTCTGGGAGTAGAGACCCAGTACTTC
-	TRBV30	TRBJ1-2	-	CAWAGRNYGYTF	TGTGCCTGGGCGGGGAGGAACTATGGCTACACCTTC
-	TRBV7-8	TRBJ2-1	TRBD2	CASSLGTSGAGNEQFF	TGTGCCAGCAGCTTAGGAACTAGCGGGGCCGGCAATGAGCAGTTCTTC
-	TRBV11-2	TRBJ2-2	TRBD1	CASSLETGFGTGELFF	TGTGCCAGCAGCTTAGAGACAGGGTTCGGCACCGGGGAGCTGTTTTTT
-	TRBV28	TRBJ2-5	TRBD2	CASSPTGGQETQYF	TGTGCCAGCAGCCCCACCGGGGGGCAAGAGACCCAGTACTTC
-	TRBV28	TRBJ1-5	-	CASSFMAGQPQHF	TGTGCCAGCAGTTTTATGGCGGGTCAGCCCCAGCATTTT
-	TRBV29-1	TRBJ2-7	TRBD1	CSVEFALEGAGYEQYF	TGCAGCGTTGAATTTGCGCTTGAGGGGGCTGGGTACGAGCAGTACTTC
-	TRBV5-6	TRBJ1-5	-	CASSLRGMDQPQHF	TGTGCCAGCAGCTTGAGAGGGATGGATCAGCCCCAGCATTTT
-	TRBV7-9	TRBJ1-5	-	CASSRVGPQHF	TGTGCCAGCAGCCGGGTAGGGCCCCAGCATTTT
-	TRBV30	TRBJ1-5	TRBD1	CAWSVGGGGNQPQHF	TGTGCCTGGAGCGTAGGGGGCGGGGGCAATCAGCCCCAGCATTTT
-	TRBV4-1	TRBJ1-6	-	CASSQVLTGLDSPLHF	TGCGCCAGCAGCCAAGTTTTAACAGGGCTCGATTCACCCCTCCACTTT
-	TRBV9	TRBJ2-2	-	CASSVSGGATGELFF	TGTGCCAGCAGCGTATCTGGGGGGGCGACCGGGGAGCTGTTTTTT
-	TRBV10-3	TRBJ1-2	-	CAISAQGWGYTF	TGTGCCATCAGCGCCCAGGGGTGGGGCTACACCTTC
-	TRBV28	TRBJ2-3	-	CASSSSLDTQYF	TGTGCCAGCAGTTCCTCCTTGGATACGCAGTATTTT
-	TRBV9	TRBJ2-2	-	CASRTDLNTGELFF	TGTGCCAGCAGGACAGATTTGAACACCGGGGAGCTGTTTTTT
-	TRBV6-1	TRBJ2-7	-	CASHEGHPYEQYF	TGTGCCAGTCACGAGGGACATCCCTACGAGCAGTACTTC
-	TRBV18	TRBJ1-6	TRBD1	CASSPSPGQGSSPLHF	TGTGCCAGCTCACCATCACCGGGACAGGGTTCTTCACCCCTCCACTTT
few	TRBV29-1	TRBJ2-7	TRBD1	CSVVGDRGYEQYF	TGCAGCGTTGTAGGGGACAGGGGCTACGAGCAGTACTTC
-	TRBV7-6	TRBJ2-5	-	CASSLGDYQETQYF	TGTGCCAGCAGCTTAGGTGACTATCAAGAGACCCAGTACTTC
-	TRBV11-1	TRBJ2-1	TRBD2	CASSLLSGTYNGQFF	TGTGCCAGCAGCCTACTTAGCGGGACTTACAATGGGCAGTTCTTC
once	TRBV9	TRBJ2-5	-	CASSVGGGGSGETQYF	TGTGCCAGCAGCGTAGGAGGGGGGGGATCGGGGGAGACCCAGTACTTC
once	TRBV7-3	TRBJ1-5	TRBD1	CASSGDSNNQPQHF	TGTGCCAGCAGCGGGGACAGTAACAATCAGCCCCAGCATTTT
few	TRBV28	TRBJ1-4	-	CASSRAPNPNEKLFF	TGTGCCAGCAGCAGGGCCCCAAACCCTAATGAAAAACTGTTTTTT
few	TRBV5-1	TRBJ2-5	-	CASSWRPYQETQYF	TGCGCCAGCAGCTGGAGGCCGTACCAAGAGACCCAGTACTTC
-	TRBV7-6	TRBJ2-1	-	CASSSPGGLDEQFF	TGTGCCAGCAGCTCCCCAGGGGGACTCGATGAGCAGTTCTTC
-	TRBV7-9	TRBJ2-1	TRBD2	CASSSRTSGHNEQFF	TGTGCCAGCAGCTCGCGGACTAGCGGGCACAATGAGCAGTTCTTC